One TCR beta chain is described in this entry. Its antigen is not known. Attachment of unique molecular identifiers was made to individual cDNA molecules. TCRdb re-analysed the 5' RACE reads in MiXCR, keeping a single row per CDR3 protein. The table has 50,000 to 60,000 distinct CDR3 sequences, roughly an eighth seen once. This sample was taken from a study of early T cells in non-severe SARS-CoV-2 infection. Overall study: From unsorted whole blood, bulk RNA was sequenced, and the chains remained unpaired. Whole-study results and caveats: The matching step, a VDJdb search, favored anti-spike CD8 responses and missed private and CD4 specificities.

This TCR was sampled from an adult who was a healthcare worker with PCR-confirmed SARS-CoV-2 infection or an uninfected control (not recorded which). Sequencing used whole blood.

CDR3: CASSGRVGEAFF. In DNA, the CDR3 is TGCGCCAGCAGTGGGAGGGTTGGTGAAGCTTTCTTT. The chain uses TRBV10-2 and TRBJ1-1; D uncertain. V lost 4 bases and J 7 bases, leaving 10 bases between the germline ends. Germline V gives CDR1 WSHSY, CDR2 SAAADI. The CDR3 runs to 12 residues.